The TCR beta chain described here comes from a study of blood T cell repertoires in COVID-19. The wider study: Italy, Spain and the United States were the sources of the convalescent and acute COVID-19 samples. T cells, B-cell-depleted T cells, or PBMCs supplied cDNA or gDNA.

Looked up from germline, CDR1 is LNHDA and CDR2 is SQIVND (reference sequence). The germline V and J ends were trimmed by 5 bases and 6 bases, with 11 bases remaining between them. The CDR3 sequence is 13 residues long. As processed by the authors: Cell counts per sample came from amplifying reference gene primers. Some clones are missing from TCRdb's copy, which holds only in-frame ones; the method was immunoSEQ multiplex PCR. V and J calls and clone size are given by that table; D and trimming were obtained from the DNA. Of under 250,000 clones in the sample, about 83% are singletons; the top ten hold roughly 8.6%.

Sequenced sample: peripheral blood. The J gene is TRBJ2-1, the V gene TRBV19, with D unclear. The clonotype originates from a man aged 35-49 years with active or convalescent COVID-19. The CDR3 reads CASSVSVVNEQFF. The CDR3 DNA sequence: TGTGCCAGTAGTGTGAGCGTTGTCAATGAGCAGTTCTTC.